These 17 T cell receptor beta chains were all obtained from the same sample, sequenced in a study of T cell repertoires in cytomegalovirus infection. A single record per CDR3 protein comes from TCRdb applying MiXCR to the reads. The data contain about 300,000 distinct CDR3 sequences, about 23% of them singletons. Sample: PBMCs. The source of these receptors is a human donor in good health (CMV status not recorded). Some clones in this sample may be carry-over from other donors' samples.

Details on this clonotype: A much more abundant neighbour one base away suggests this may be a read error. The genes are TRBV7-6 and TRBJ1-3; perhaps TRBD1 as D (5 bases). Germline lookup yields CDR1 SGHVS and CDR2 FNYEAQ. V shed 5 bases and J shed 0 bases, with 14 bases lying between them. The CDR3 has 16 amino acids. CDR3: CASSARVGASGNTIYF. CDR3 DNA sequence: TGTGCCAGCAGCGCGAGGGTTGGGGCCTCTGGAAACACCATATATTTT. Based on the CDR3 plus reference TRBV7-6 and TRBJ1-3, the full variable domain is GAGVSQSPRYKVTKRGQDVALRCDPISGHVSLYWYRQALGQGPEFLTYFNYEAQQDKSGLPNDRFSAERPEGSISTLTIQRTEQRDSAMYRCASSARVGASGNTIYFGEGSWLTVV.

The V call is TRBV6-5, the J call TRBJ1-1; no firm D call. CDR3 length: 12 residues. Trimming took off 10 bases at V and 1 base at J, with 10 bases between the two ends. Germline V gene lookup returns CDR1 MNHEY and CDR2 SVGAGI. This CDR3 reads CAIKSGNTEAFF. The CDR3 DNA reads TGTGCCATCAAGTCGGGGAACACTGAAGCTTTCTTT.

This clonotype was counted ten times or more. The chain links TRBV7-2 to TRBJ2-1; 9 bases line up with TRBD2. The V gene's germline CDR1 is SGHTA and CDR2 FQGNSA. Unmatched junction bases numbered 8, after V lost 1 base and J lost 4 bases. The CDR3 is 17 amino acids. The CDR3 reads CASSLVAGATEYNEQFF. DNA for the CDR3: TGTGCCAGCAGCTTAGTAGCGGGAGCAACGGAATACAATGAGCAGTTCTTC.

In nucleotides, the CDR3 is TGCGCCAGCAGTCAAAAAATGACAGGGCAAGAGACCCAGTACTTC. Residues: CASSQKMTGQETQYF. The chain links TRBV23-1 to TRBJ2-5, with 7 nucleotides matching TRBD1. TRBV23-1 is marked as an open reading frame, function uncertain. The length of the CDR3 is 15 residues. Trimming took 2 bases from V and 2 from J; bases not matched to a gene: 5.

This clonotype was observed a few times. The rearrangement links TRBV28 to TRBJ2-1; D gene unclear. V was clipped by 3 bases and J by 9 bases, with 6 bases between them. CDR1 and CDR2 from the germline V gene are MDHEN and SYDVKM. CDR3 size: 11 residues. CDR3 nucleotide sequence: TGTGCCAGCAGTTTGAGGTTTGAGCAGTTCTTC. It translates to CASSLRFEQFF.

With respect to this clonotype: This may be a read error: a much more frequent sequence differs by one nucleotide. The chain is built from TRBV7-8 and TRBJ2-7, with D tentatively TRBD1 (6 bases). CDR3 length: 14 residues. The germline V gene encodes CDR1 SGHVS and CDR2 FQNEAQ. CDR3 nucleotide sequence: TGTGCCAGCAGCTTGGGGGCCTCACCCCCCGAGCAGCACTTC. Amino acids: CASSLGASPPEQHF.

This chain joins TRBV20-1 and TRBJ2-3; 9 bases are a match to TRBD2. The CDR3 runs to 13 residues. CDR1 and CDR2 (germline): DFQATT, SNEGSKA (reference sequence). The ends lost 5 bases at V and 4 bases at J; junction bases unmatched: 4. The CDR3 sequence: CSAYSGGADTQYF. CDR3 DNA: TGCAGTGCTTATAGCGGGGGTGCAGATACGCAGTATTTT.

This clonotype came up once. The gene calls are TRBV10-3 and TRBJ2-1; D may be TRBD1 or TRBD2 (5 bases each). Looked up from germline, CDR1 is ENHRY and CDR2 is SYGVKD. This CDR3 is 13 amino acids long. With 0 bases removed from V and 7 bases from J, the gap between germline ends came to 7 bases. CDR3 in DNA: TGTGCCATCAGTGAGTCGTGGGGGAATGAGCAGTTCTTC. The encoded protein is CAISESWGNEQFF.

This clonotype was counted between two and nine times. V and J are TRBV28 and TRBJ1-1; 9 bases are a match to TRBD1. Germline CDR1 is MDHEN and CDR2 is SYDVKM. Trimming at V came to 5 bases and at J to 9 bases, leaving 4 bases not matched to a gene. CDR3 size: 12 residues. The CDR3 sequence: CASSEGQGKAFF. CDR3 DNA sequence: TGTGCCAGCAGTGAGGGACAGGGAAAAGCTTTCTTT.

The J gene is TRBJ1-5, the V gene TRBV20-1; tentative D call: TRBD1 (5 bases). The CDR3 consists of 12 residues. Looked up from germline, CDR1 is DFQATT and CDR2 is SNEGSKA (reference sequence). Trimming left V 2 bases short and J 5 bases short, with 7 bases between. The CDR3 sequence is CSARTGDQPQHF. For the CDR3, the DNA is TGCAGTGCTAGAACGGGGGATCAGCCCCAGCATTTT.

V is TRBV6-6 and J is TRBJ2-6; D gene uncertain. CDR1 is MNHNY, CDR2 SVGAGI, per germline (reference sequence). The CDR3 is 14 amino acids. V lost 6 bases to trimming and J lost 0 bases, with 6 bases between them. The CDR3 here is CASRMFSGANVLTF. CDR3 nucleotide sequence: TGTGCCAGCAGGATGTTCTCTGGGGCCAACGTCCTGACTTTC.

The J gene is TRBJ1-2, the V gene TRBV2; D might be TRBD1 (5 bases). The V gene lost 7 bases and the J gene lost 3 bases, with 9 bases spanning the gap. CDR1 and CDR2 (germline): SNHLY, FYNNEI. The CDR3 runs 12 residues. The CDR3 here is CASTGDDYGYTF. The CDR3, as DNA: TGTGCCAGCACGGGGGACGACTATGGCTACACCTTC.

This clonotype was counted between two and nine times. The chain employs TRBV10-3 and TRBJ2-1, with a weak D call TRBD2 (6 bases). Germline values: CDR1 ENHRY, CDR2 SYGVKD. V was trimmed by 6 bases and J by 5 bases, leaving 26 bases between them. The CDR3 sequence is 18 residues long. The CDR3 coding sequence is TGTGCCATCAGGGGGAACTCCGGTCGGGAGCAGCAAAACAATGAGCAGTTCTTC. Translated, it gives CAIRGNSGREQQNNEQFF.

This clonotype was counted only a few times. The V call is TRBV5-4, the J call TRBJ1-4, with a weak D call TRBD1 (6 bases). The CDR3 is 13 amino acids. Per the germline V gene, CDR1 is SGHNT and CDR2 is YYREEE (reference sequence). Trimming took 5 bases from V and 8 from J, leaving 13 bases between them. Written as DNA, the CDR3 is TGTGCCAGCAGGGCAGGGGCGCAAGAAAAACTGTTTTTT. It codes for CASRAGAQEKLFF.

The chain uses TRBV12-3 or TRBV12-4 and TRBJ2-1; 14 positions match TRBD2. CDR3 length equals 19 residues. The ends lost 5 bases at V and 0 bases at J; junction bases unmatched: 9. CDR3 residues: CASSPGTSGRSLSYNEQFF. CDR3 coding DNA: TGTGCCAGCAGTCCAGGGACTAGCGGGAGATCACTCTCCTACAATGAGCAGTTCTTC.

In this sample, this clonotype turned up many times. V usage is TRBV7-8 and J usage is TRBJ2-5; 7 bases align to TRBD1. The V gene's germline CDR1 is SGHVS and CDR2 FQNEAQ. This CDR3 has 15 amino acids. Germline trimming cut 0 bases from V and 4 bases from J; bases unmatched to any gene: 5. DNA for the CDR3: TGTGCCAGCAGCTTAGCCAGGGACAGAGGAGAGACCCAGTACTTC. It codes for CASSLARDRGETQYF.

The chain joins TRBV6-4 to TRBJ1-6, with 7 nucleotides matching TRBD1. J lost 7 bases, V lost 3 bases, and 3 bases had no gene match. This CDR3 is built from 14 residues. The V gene's germline CDR1 is MRHNA and CDR2 SNTAGT. DNA for the CDR3: TGTGCCAGCAGTGATGGGACAGAGAATTCACCCCTCCACTTT. It yields the protein CASSDGTENSPLHF.